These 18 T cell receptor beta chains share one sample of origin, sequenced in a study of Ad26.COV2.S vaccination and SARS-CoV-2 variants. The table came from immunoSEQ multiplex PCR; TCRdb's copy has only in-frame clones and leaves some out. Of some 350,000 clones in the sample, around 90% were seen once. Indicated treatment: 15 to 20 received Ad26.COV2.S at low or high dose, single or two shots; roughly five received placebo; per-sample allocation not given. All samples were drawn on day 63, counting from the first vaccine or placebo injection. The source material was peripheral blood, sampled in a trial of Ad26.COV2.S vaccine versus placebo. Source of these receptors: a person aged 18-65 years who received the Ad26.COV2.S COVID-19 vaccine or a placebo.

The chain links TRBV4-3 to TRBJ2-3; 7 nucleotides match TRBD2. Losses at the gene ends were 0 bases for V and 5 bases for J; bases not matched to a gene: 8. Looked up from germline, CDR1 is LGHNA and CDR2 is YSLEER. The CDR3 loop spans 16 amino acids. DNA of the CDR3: TGCGCCAGCAGCCAAGATTGGAGCGGGGTAGGAGATACGCAGTATTTT. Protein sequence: CASSQDWSGVGDTQYF.

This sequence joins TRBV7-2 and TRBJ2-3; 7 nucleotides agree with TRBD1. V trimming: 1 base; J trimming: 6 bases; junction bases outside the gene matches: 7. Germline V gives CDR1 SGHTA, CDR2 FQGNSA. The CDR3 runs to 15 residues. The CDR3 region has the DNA TGTGCCAGCAGCTTAGTGGGGACAGATGGGGATACGCAGTATTTT. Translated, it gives CASSLVGTDGDTQYF.

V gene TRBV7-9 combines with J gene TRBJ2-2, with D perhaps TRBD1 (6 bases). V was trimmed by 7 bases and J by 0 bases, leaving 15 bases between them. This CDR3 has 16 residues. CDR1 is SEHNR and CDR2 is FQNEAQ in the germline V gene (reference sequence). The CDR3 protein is CASTESGTSNTGELFF. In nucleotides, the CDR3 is TGTGCCAGCACCGAGTCCGGGACATCGAACACCGGGGAGCTGTTTTTT.

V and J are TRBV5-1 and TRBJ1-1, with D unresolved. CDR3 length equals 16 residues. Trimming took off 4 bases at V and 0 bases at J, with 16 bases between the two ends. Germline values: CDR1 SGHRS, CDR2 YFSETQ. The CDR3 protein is CASSTVGRALNTEAFF. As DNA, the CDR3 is TGCGCCAGCAGCACCGTAGGGAGGGCCCTGAACACTGAAGCTTTCTTT.

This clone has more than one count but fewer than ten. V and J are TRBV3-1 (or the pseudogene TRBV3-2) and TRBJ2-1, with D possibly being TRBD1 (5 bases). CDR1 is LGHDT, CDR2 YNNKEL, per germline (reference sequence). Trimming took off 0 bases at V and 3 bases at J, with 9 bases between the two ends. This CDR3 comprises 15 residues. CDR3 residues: CASSQDSDSYNEQFF. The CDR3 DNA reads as TGTGCCAGCAGCCAAGATTCTGACAGCTACAATGAGCAGTTCTTC.

The DNA of the CDR3 is TGTGCCAGCAGTGCCGGGGCTCTAAGCACAGATACGCAGTATTTT. It yields the protein CASSAGALSTDTQYF. The chain links TRBV6-2 or TRBV6-3 to TRBJ2-3, with D perhaps being TRBD1 or TRBD2 (5 bases each). Germline V CDR1 and CDR2: MNHEY, SVGEGT. Trimming took off 5 bases at V and 0 bases at J, with 12 bases between the two ends. The CDR3 covers 15 residues.

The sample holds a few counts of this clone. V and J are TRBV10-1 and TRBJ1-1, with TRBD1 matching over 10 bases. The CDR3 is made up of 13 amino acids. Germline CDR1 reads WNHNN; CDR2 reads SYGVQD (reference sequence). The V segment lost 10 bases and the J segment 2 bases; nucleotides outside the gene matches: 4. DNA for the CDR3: TGCGCCACCCGGACAGGGGGTAACACTGAAGCTTTCTTT. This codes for CATRTGGNTEAFF.

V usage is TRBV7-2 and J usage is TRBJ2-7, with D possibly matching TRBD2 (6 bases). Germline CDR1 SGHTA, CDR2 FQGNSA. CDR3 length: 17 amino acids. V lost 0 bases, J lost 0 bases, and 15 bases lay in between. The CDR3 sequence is CASSLAGPGAGSYEQYV. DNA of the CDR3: TGTGCCAGCAGCTTAGCGGGTCCGGGAGCGGGCTCCTACGAGCAGTACGTC.

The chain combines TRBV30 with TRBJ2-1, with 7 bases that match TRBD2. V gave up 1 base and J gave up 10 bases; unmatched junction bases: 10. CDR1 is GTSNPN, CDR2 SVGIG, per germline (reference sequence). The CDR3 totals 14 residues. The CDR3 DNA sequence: TGTGCCTGGAGTGCCCGAACTAGCGCCTCCGAGCAGTTCTTC. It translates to CAWSARTSASEQFF.

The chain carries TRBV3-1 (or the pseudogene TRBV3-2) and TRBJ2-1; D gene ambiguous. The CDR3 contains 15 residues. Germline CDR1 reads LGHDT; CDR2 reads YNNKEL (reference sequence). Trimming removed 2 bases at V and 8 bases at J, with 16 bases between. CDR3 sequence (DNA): TGTGCCAGCAGCCAACACACAGAGGTAAACGATGAGCAGTTCTTC. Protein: CASSQHTEVNDEQFF.

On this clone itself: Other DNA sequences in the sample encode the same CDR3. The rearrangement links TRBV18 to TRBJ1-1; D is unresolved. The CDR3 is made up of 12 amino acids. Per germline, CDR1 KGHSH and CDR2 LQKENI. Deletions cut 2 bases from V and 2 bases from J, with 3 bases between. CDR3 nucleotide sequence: TGTGCCAGCTCACCATCAAACACTGAAGCTTTCTTT. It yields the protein CASSPSNTEAFF.

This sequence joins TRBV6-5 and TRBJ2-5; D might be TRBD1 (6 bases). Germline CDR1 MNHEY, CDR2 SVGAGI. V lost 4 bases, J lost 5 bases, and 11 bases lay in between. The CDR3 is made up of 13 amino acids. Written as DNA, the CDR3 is TGTGCCAGCAGTTTCCGACAGGCGGAGACCCAGTACTTC. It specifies CASSFRQAETQYF.

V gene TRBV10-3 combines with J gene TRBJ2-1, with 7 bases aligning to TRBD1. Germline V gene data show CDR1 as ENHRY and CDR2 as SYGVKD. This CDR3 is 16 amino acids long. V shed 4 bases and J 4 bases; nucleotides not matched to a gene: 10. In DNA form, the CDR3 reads TGTGCCATCAGTGCCCCTGGACAGGTCGCATACAATGAGCAGTTCTTC. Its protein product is CAISAPGQVAYNEQFF.

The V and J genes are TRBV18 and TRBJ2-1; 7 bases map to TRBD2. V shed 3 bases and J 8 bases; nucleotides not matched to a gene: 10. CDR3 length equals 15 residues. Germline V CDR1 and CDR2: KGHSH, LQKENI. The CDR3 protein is CASSPVQRGSDEQFF. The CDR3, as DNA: TGTGCCAGCTCACCGGTCCAGCGGGGTAGTGATGAGCAGTTCTTC.

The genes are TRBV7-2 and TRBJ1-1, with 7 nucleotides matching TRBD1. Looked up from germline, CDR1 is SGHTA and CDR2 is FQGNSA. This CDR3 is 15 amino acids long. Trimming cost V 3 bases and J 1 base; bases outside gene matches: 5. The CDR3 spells CASSLRQGGNTEAFF. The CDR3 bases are TGTGCCAGCAGCTTGAGGCAGGGGGGGAACACTGAAGCTTTCTTT.

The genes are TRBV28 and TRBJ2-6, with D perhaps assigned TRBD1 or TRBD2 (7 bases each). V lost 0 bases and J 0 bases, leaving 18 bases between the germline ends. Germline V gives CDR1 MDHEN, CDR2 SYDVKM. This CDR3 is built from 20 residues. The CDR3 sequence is CASSLWGRGRPTSGANVLTF. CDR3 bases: TGTGCCAGCAGTTTATGGGGGAGGGGGCGCCCCACCTCTGGGGCCAACGTCCTGACTTTC.

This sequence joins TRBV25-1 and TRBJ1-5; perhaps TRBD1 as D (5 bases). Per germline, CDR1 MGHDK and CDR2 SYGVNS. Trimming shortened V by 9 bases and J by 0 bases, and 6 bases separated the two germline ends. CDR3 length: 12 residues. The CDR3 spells CASGGSNQPQHF. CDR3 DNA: TGTGCCAGTGGGGGTAGCAATCAGCCCCAGCATTTT. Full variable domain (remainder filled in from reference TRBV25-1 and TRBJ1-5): EADIYQTPRYLVIGTGKKITLECSQTMGHDKMYWYQQDPGMELHLIHYSYGVNSTEKGDLSSESTVSRIRTEHFPLTLESARPSHTSQYLCASGGSNQPQHFGDGTRLSIL.

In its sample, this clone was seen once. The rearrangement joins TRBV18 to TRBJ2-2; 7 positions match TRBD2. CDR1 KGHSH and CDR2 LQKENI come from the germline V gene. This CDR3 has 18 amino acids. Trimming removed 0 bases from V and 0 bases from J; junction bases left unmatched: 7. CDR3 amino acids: CASSPPTAGVTNTGELFF. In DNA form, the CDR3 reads TGTGCCAGCTCACCACCCACGGCGGGGGTGACGAACACCGGGGAGCTGTTTTTT.